These 22 T cell receptor beta chains originate from one sample sequenced in a study of T-cell memory formation after mild COVID-19. Using its own MiXCR run on the 5' RACE reads, TCRdb lists one record per CDR3 protein. This repertoire shows nearly 200,000 distinct CDR3 sequences, around 18% found once; its top ten account for approximately 2.4%. Sequencing was done on a sample of PBMCs or a T cell subset sorted from them (not recorded which). The receptors were sampled from an adult woman who had mild COVID-19 (a few samples of this study predate the infection). Cell type and time point are not known.

This chain joins TRBV15 and TRBJ1-1; the D gene is possibly TRBD1 (5 bases). Trimming cost V 0 bases and J 7 bases, with 18 bases left between them. The CDR3 extends over 16 amino acids. Per germline, CDR1 LNHNV and CDR2 YYDKDF (reference sequence). CDR3 coding DNA: TGTGCCACCAGCAGAGATGGAGGGGACGCTCGGGGTGAAGCTTTCTTT. It encodes CATSRDGGDARGEAFF.

This clonotype was observed a few times. The chain is built from TRBV12-3 or TRBV12-4 and TRBJ1-6, with D unresolved. This CDR3 comprises 14 residues. Trimming took off 5 bases at V and 4 bases at J, with 9 bases between the two ends. CDR3 protein: CASSRGQYNSPLHF. The DNA of the CDR3 is TGTGCCAGCAGTCGAGGGCAGTATAATTCACCCCTCCACTTT.

This clonotype appeared a few times. The V call is TRBV7-2, the J call TRBJ1-4, with D possibly matching TRBD1 (6 bases). The CDR3 is made up of 14 amino acids. V lost 4 bases, J lost 2 bases, and 8 bases lay in between. Germline-derived CDR1 and CDR2 are SGHTA and FQGNSA. CDR3 region: CASSSTGTNEKLFF. The CDR3 bases are TGTGCCAGCAGCTCCACAGGGACTAATGAAAAACTGTTTTTT.

V gene TRBV6-2 or TRBV6-3 combines with J gene TRBJ2-5, with 7 positions matching TRBD2. V trimming: 5 bases; J trimming: 4 bases; junction bases outside the gene matches: 16. The CDR3 totals 17 residues. CDR1 is MNHEY and CDR2 is SVGEGT in the germline V gene. DNA of the CDR3: TGTGCCAGCAGTCAAACTCCGGGCGGACTAGGAAGAGAGACCCAGTACTTC. Amino acid sequence: CASSQTPGGLGRETQYF.

This clonotype has at least ten counts. The CDR3 here is CASSPGQTGTGELFF. CDR3 in DNA: TGCGCCAGCAGCCCTGGACAGACTGGCACCGGGGAGCTGTTTTTT. This chain uses TRBV5-1 with TRBJ2-2, with a tentative D call TRBD1 (6 bases). CDR1 is SGHRS and CDR2 is YFSETQ in the germline V gene. The CDR3 covers 15 residues. Trimming removed 4 bases from V and 4 bases from J, with 14 bases in between.

This clonotype came up many times. The J gene is TRBJ2-5, the V gene TRBV7-9; the match to TRBD2 covers 7 bases. In germline, CDR1 is SEHNR, CDR2 FQNEAQ (reference sequence). The CDR3 totals 12 residues. V gave up 4 bases and J gave up 5 bases; unmatched junction bases: 1. The CDR3 DNA reads as TGTGCCAGCAGCTGGGGGGGTGAGACCCAGTACTTC. Residues: CASSWGGETQYF. Drawing the rest from reference TRBV7-9 and TRBJ2-5, the complete variable domain is DTGVSQNPRHKITKRGQNVTFRCDPISEHNRLYWYRQTLGQGPEFLTYFQNEAQLEKSRLLSDRFSAERPKGSFSTLEIQRTEQGDSAMYLCASSWGGETQYFGPGTRLLVL.

This clonotype has just a few counts. This sequence joins TRBV27 and TRBJ2-7; 8 nucleotides match TRBD1. Germline V CDR1 and CDR2: MNHEY, SMNVEV (reference sequence). The V gene end was trimmed by 1 base and the J gene end by 5 bases; junction bases not matched to a gene: 10. This CDR3 comprises 16 residues. The CDR3 is CASSLFTRGRGHEQYF. Here the CDR3 DNA reads TGTGCCAGCAGTTTATTTACTCGGGGCAGGGGGCACGAGCAGTACTTC.

The chain links TRBV23-1 to TRBJ1-6, with 7 bases identical to TRBD1. TRBV23-1 carries the ORF label, with uncertain function. CDR3 length: 16 amino acids. J lost 8 bases, V lost 2 bases, and 9 bases had no gene match. The CDR3 DNA reads as TGCGCCAGCAGTCAAAGGGGGCAGGGGAAGGATTCACCCCTCCACTTT. This codes for CASSQRGQGKDSPLHF.

This rearrangement joins TRBV3-1 to TRBJ1-6, with 8 bases identical to TRBD1. The CDR3 sequence is 16 residues long. After removal of 3 bases from V and 7 bases from J, the junction contained 8 bases not matched to a gene. The germline V gene encodes CDR1 LGHDT and CDR2 YNNKEL (reference sequence). The CDR3 protein is CASSQGTGGGNSPLHF. CDR3 in DNA: TGTGCCAGCAGCCAGGGGACAGGCGGAGGGAATTCACCCCTCCACTTT. Based on the CDR3 plus reference TRBV3-1 and TRBJ1-6, the full variable domain is DTAVSQTPKYLVTQMGNDKSIKCEQNLGHDTMYWYKQDSKKFLKIMFSYNNKELIINETVPNRFSPKSPDKAHLNLHINSLELGDSAVYFCASSQGTGGGNSPLHFGNGTRLTVT.

CDR3 sequence: CASSLARGLQETQYF. CDR3 DNA: TGCGCCAGCAGCTTGGCCCGGGGACTACAAGAGACCCAGTACTTC. The genes are TRBV5-1 and TRBJ2-5; 7 nucleotides agree with TRBD2. V shed 0 bases, J shed 2 bases, and the junction held 4 bases outside the gene matches. Per the germline V gene, CDR1 is SGHRS and CDR2 is YFSETQ. The CDR3 contains 15 residues.

The CDR3 sequence is CASSGTGSPYEQYF. CDR3 sequence (DNA): TGCGCCAGCAGCGGAACAGGGAGTCCCTACGAGCAGTACTTC. J is TRBJ2-7 and V is TRBV5-1; possible D gene TRBD1, 6 bases. This CDR3 is built from 14 residues. CDR1 and CDR2 from the germline V gene are SGHRS and YFSETQ. Trimming took 4 bases from V and 2 from J, leaving 13 bases between them.

There are a few counts of this clonotype. The CDR3 DNA follows: TGCAGTGCGGTCGGACGGTCCGAGCAGTACTTC. It is translated as CSAVGRSEQYF. The gene calls are TRBV20-1 and TRBJ2-7; D not certain. The CDR3 is made up of 11 amino acids. Per the germline V gene, CDR1 is DFQATT and CDR2 is SNEGSKA (reference sequence). Trimming took 6 bases from V and 6 from J, leaving 12 bases between them.

The sample holds a few counts of this clonotype. V and J are TRBV10-3 and TRBJ2-2, with D possibly being TRBD1 (6 bases). Trimming took off 8 bases at V and 3 bases at J, with 13 bases between the two ends. This CDR3 contains 14 residues. Germline V gene sequence: CDR1 ENHRY, CDR2 SYGVKD. The CDR3 sequence: CAISGESDTGELFF. DNA of the CDR3: TGTGCCATCTCAGGGGAGAGTGACACCGGGGAGCTGTTTTTT.

This clonotype was detected ten times or more. The chain is built from TRBV27 and TRBJ1-3; D is unresolved. Looked up from germline, CDR1 is MNHEY and CDR2 is SMNVEV (reference sequence). V lost 2 bases and J lost 2, with 10 bases in between. The CDR3 extends over 15 amino acids. The CDR3 loop is CASSLIGVPGNTIYF. CDR3 in DNA: TGTGCCAGCAGTTTAATCGGGGTCCCTGGAAACACCATATATTTT.

This clonotype was seen more than once but under ten times. The chain combines TRBV12-3 or TRBV12-4 with TRBJ2-3; the D is unclear. V lost 5 bases and J lost 1, with 10 bases in between. This CDR3 is 14 amino acids long. The CDR3 DNA is TGTGCCAGCAGTCTCGATACGGGCACAGATACGCAGTATTTT. Translating gives CASSLDTGTDTQYF.

This clonotype occurred a few times. The genes are TRBV5-1 and TRBJ1-2; 10 nucleotides line up with TRBD1. CDR1 is SGHRS and CDR2 is YFSETQ in the germline V gene. This CDR3 has 14 residues. With V trimmed by 2 bases and J by 4 bases, 2 bases remained unmatched. The CDR3 spells CASSFRTGGYGYTF. The CDR3 DNA is TGCGCCAGCAGCTTCCGGACAGGGGGCTATGGCTACACCTTC.

This clonotype was seen at least ten times. The chain combines TRBV5-1 with TRBJ2-1, with 8 bases aligning to TRBD2. The CDR3 loop spans 16 amino acids. Germline CDR1 reads SGHRS; CDR2 reads YFSETQ. J was trimmed by 5 bases and V by 4 bases; bases with no gene match: 11. CDR3 nucleotides: TGCGCCAGCAGCCGATTGAGCGGGGGAGGGGACAATGAGCAGTTCTTC. Translated: CASSRLSGGGDNEQFF.

This clonotype was found a few times. The genes are TRBV20-1 and TRBJ2-1, with 10 bases that match TRBD2. This CDR3 contains 15 residues. Germline V gives CDR1 DFQATT, CDR2 SNEGSKA (reference sequence). The V gene end was trimmed by 4 bases and the J gene end by 5 bases; junction bases not matched to a gene: 8. CDR3 region: CSANSLAGDHNEQFF. As DNA, the CDR3 is TGCAGTGCTAACAGCCTAGCGGGAGACCACAATGAGCAGTTCTTC.

This clonotype appeared many times. The chain employs TRBV9 and TRBJ2-2; 9 bases are shared with TRBD2. CDR3 length equals 16 residues. CDR1 and CDR2 (germline): SGDLS, YYNGEE. The V gene end was trimmed by 0 bases and the J gene end by 5 bases; junction bases not matched to a gene: 5. CDR3 residues: CASSVGILAGTGELFF. Here the CDR3 DNA reads TGTGCCAGCAGCGTAGGAATTCTAGCGGGAACCGGGGAGCTGTTTTTT.

The V gene is TRBV5-6, the J gene TRBJ2-1, with 8 bases aligning to TRBD2. V was pared by 4 bases and J by 12 bases, with 12 bases of the junction left unmatched. This CDR3 contains 14 residues. Germline CDR1 SGHDT, CDR2 YYEEEE. The CDR3 DNA follows: TGTGCCAGCAGCCCGCCGGGACTAGTAATCGGGCAGTTCTTC. Protein sequence: CASSPPGLVIGQFF.

This clonotype has only a few counts. The chain employs TRBV20-1 and TRBJ2-1; 10 nucleotides agree with TRBD2. Germline V gene data show CDR1 as DFQATT and CDR2 as SNEGSKA (reference sequence). Losses at the gene ends were 4 bases for V and 3 bases for J; bases not matched to a gene: 6. CDR3 length: 15 residues. The CDR3 region is CSATKREGLYNEQFF. DNA of the CDR3: TGCAGTGCTACTAAGCGGGAGGGCCTCTACAATGAGCAGTTCTTC.

The rearrangement links TRBV5-1 to TRBJ1-1; D may be TRBD1 (6 bases). This CDR3 contains 12 residues. V lost 2 bases, J lost 8 bases, and 10 bases lay in between. Looked up from germline, CDR1 is SGHRS and CDR2 is YFSETQ. The CDR3 sequence is CASSFTGNEAFF. CDR3 DNA sequence: TGCGCCAGCAGCTTTACAGGGAACGAAGCTTTCTTT.